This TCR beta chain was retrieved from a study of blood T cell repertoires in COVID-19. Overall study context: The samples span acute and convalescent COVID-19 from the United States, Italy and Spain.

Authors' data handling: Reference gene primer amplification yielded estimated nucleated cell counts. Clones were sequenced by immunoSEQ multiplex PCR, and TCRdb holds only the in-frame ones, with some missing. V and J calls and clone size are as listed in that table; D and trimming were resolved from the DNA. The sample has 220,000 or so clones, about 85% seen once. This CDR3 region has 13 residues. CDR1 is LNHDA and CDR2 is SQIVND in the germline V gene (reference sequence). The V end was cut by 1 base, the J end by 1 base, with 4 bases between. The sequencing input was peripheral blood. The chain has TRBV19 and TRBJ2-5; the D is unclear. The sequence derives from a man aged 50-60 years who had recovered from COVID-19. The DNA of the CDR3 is TGTGCCAGTAGTATAGTCAGCCAAGAGACCCAGTACTTC. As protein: CASSIVSQETQYF.